This T cell receptor (beta chain) was captured by sequencing in a study of CD8+ T cells in alopecia areata. General study findings and limits: When scalp samples are sequenced, resident alphabeta T cells of normal skin are also captured. With patients, TCR sharing proved less clear than in mice, a difference possibly related to HLA. An increase in clonality over normal scalp was evident in lesional scalp, especially alopecia totalis/universalis.

The CDR3 is 13 residues long. Germline lookup yields CDR1 KGHSH and CDR2 LQKENI. Trimming removed 3 bases from V and 3 bases from J, with 7 bases in between. Sequencing templates came from extracted RNA that was reverse transcribed into cDNA. Produced via immunoSEQ multiplex PCR; TCRdb's table is partial and in-frame only. The sample contains under 130,000 clones, approximately 60% of which appear only once. To note about this clone: The antigen remains unidentified. The same CDR3 arises from other DNA sequences in this sample as well.

V usage is TRBV18 and J usage is TRBJ2-3; D is unresolved. The TCR sequence derives from a human donor in good health. Sample: CD4+ T cells sorted from blood. CDR3 residues: CASSPRTTDTQYF. The CDR3 nucleotides are TGTGCCAGCTCACCTAGAACGACAGATACGCAGTATTTT. Complete variable domain (other parts from reference TRBV18 and TRBJ2-3): NAGVMQNPRHLVRRRGQEARLRCSPMKGHSHVYWYRQLPEEGLKFMVYLQKENIIDESGMPKERFSAEFPKEGPSILRIQQVVRGDSAAYFCASSPRTTDTQYFGPGTRLTVL.